This T cell receptor (beta chain) was recovered during a study of blood T cells in healthy people across ages. The study, taken as a whole, reports: As naive T cell percentage varied, TCR beta diversity correlated strongly with it. Possibly, changes in expanded clonotypes were confounded because donor CMV status was unknown.

Germline V gives CDR1 SGHTA, CDR2 FQGNSA. This CDR3 contains 17 residues. On this clonotype: Its antigen remains unknown.

Through a sample-barcoded 5' primer and a J-beta primer mix, a second PCR was run for about 7 to 12 cycles. Each cDNA molecule was tagged by a template-switch adaptor with 12 random nucleotides. TCRdb re-called the 5' RACE reads with MiXCR, one entry per CDR3 protein. This table has roughly 730,000 distinct CDR3 sequences, roughly 56% appearing once. The clonotype comes from a man aged 35-49 years in good health. The chain employs TRBV7-2 and TRBJ2-4; perhaps D is TRBD1 or TRBD2 (5 bases each). The end of the DNA aligns better with TRBJ2-7, so the J call may be wrong. Specimen: blood. This CDR3 is CASSLAFDFGGAYEQYF. The CDR3 DNA reads as TGTGCCAGCAGCTTAGCGTTCGATTTTGGGGGAGCCTACGAGCAGTACTTC.